This entry is about one TCR beta chain. This CDR3 is 15 amino acids long. Trimming removed 8 bases from V and 2 bases from J, with 19 bases in between. Per germline, CDR1 LNHDA and CDR2 SQIVND (reference sequence). The treatment here: around 19 received Ad26.COV2.S at low or high dose, single or two shots; about five received placebo; per-sample allocation not given. Sampling was performed 63 days after the first vaccine or placebo injection. The record originates from a study of Ad26.COV2.S vaccination and SARS-CoV-2 variants. The method was immunoSEQ multiplex PCR; TCRdb's version includes in-frame clones alone and lacks a portion of them. The sample carries roughly 460,000 clones, about 89% recorded once.

This TCR came from a person between 18 and 60 years old who received the Ad26.COV2.S COVID-19 vaccine or a placebo. The genes are TRBV19 and TRBJ2-7; no definite D call. The material sequenced was peripheral blood, taken in a trial of Ad26.COV2.S vaccine versus placebo. CDR3 in DNA: TGTGCCAGTTCAAGGGAACCCATCCCTACCTACGAGCAGTACTTC. Its translation: CASSREPIPTYEQYF.